This is a list of T cell receptor beta chains from one sample in a study of cytomegalovirus exposure and HLA in healthy donors. The protocol was immunoSEQ multiplex PCR, while the TCRdb copy is restricted to in-frame clones and leaves out a portion. The table has about 190,000 clones, around 80% seen once; the top ten hold roughly 1.5%. Source material: PBMCs. Every receptor here comes from a woman between 18 and 30 years old in good health and CMV-seronegative. Each CDR3 is given with its conserved first and last residue. The D gene is left open where the match is weak. Not all rows give a size; the values are once, few, many and, for expanded clones, a class.

TRBV14	TRBJ1-5	NA	NA	TGTGCCAGCAGCCAAGATGTCCCCCGGGACACCCACAATCAGCCCCAGCATTTT	CASSQDVPRDTHNQPQHF
TRBV9	TRBJ2-3	TRBD2	NA	TGTGCCAGCAGCGAGGGCGGGAGGCTGGTAGATACGCAGTATTTT	CASSEGGRLVDTQYF
TRBV11-3	TRBJ2-1	NA	NA	TGTGCCAGCAGCGGCTCCGGGTCCCGCGAGTTCGGTGAGCAGTTCTTC	CASSGSGSREFGEQFF
TRBV6-5	TRBJ1-1	NA	NA	TGTGCCAGCAGTTACACTCTGGGGGGGAACACTGAAGCTTTCTTT	CASSYTLGGNTEAFF
TRBV29-1	TRBJ1-4	NA	NA	TGCAGCGTCAGAGGTAGATGGGGCGAAAAACTGTTTTTT	CSVRGRWGEKLFF
TRBV30	TRBJ1-4	NA	NA	TGTGCCTGGAGTGTATGGGGCAATGAAAAACTGTTTTTT	CAWSVWGNEKLFF
TRBV6-1	TRBJ1-1	NA	NA	TGTGCCAGCAGTGATCAGGCGAACACTGAAGCTTTCTTT	CASSDQANTEAFF
TRBV7-2	TRBJ1-1	NA	NA	TGTGCCAGCAGCATACACAGGGCCACTGAAGCTTTCTTT	CASSIHRATEAFF
TRBV27	TRBJ1-5	TRBD1	once	TGTGCCAGCAGTCGGACAGGGGTTCGTCAGCCCCAGCATTTT	CASSRTGVRQPQHF
TRBV29-1	TRBJ2-2	NA	NA	TGCAGCGTTGGAGCAGGCAACACCGGGGAGCTGTTTTTT	CSVGAGNTGELFF
TRBV4-3	TRBJ2-1	TRBD2	few	TGCGCCAGCAGCCAAGATCGGAGCGGGGGCTACAATGAGCAGTTCTTC	CASSQDRSGGYNEQFF
TRBV5-1	TRBJ1-1	TRBD1	NA	TGCGCCAGCAGCGTGACAGGGCAGAACACTGAAGCTTTCTTT	CASSVTGQNTEAFF
TRBV9	TRBJ1-3	NA	NA	TGTGCCAGCGGGGGAGGTGGGGGGGCGCCGAGGGGAAACACCATATATTTT	CASGGGGGAPRGNTIYF
TRBV30	TRBJ2-1	TRBD1	NA	TGTGCCTGGAGTGTACGCAGGGGGAATGAGCAGTTCTTC	CAWSVRRGNEQFF
TRBV7-9	TRBJ1-2	TRBD1	NA	TGTTCCAGCAGCTCACTAACAGGGGGCGAGGATGGCTACACCTTC	CSSSSLTGGEDGYTF
TRBV28	TRBJ1-2	NA	NA	TGTGCCAGCTGCCCGGGGAACTATGGCTACACCTTC	CASCPGNYGYTF
TRBV28	TRBJ1-1	NA	once	TGTGCCAGCAGTTTCACCAGGTCCACTGAAGCTTTCTTT	CASSFTRSTEAFF
TRBV15	TRBJ2-1	TRBD2	NA	TGTGCCACCAGCAGTAAAGGAGCGGGAGGGAACAATGAGCAGTTCTTC	CATSSKGAGGNNEQFF
TRBV30	TRBJ1-2	NA	NA	TGTGCCTGGTCCGGCGGGGATAACTATGGCTACACCTTC	CAWSGGDNYGYTF
TRBV7-2	TRBJ2-5	TRBD2	NA	TGTGCCAGCAGCCCCCCCGGGACTATTGGCGAGACCCAGTACTTC	CASSPPGTIGETQYF
TRBV7-2	TRBJ2-2	TRBD2	NA	TGTGCCAGCACCACCCCCGGAGCGGGAAGGAACACCGGGGAGCTGTTTTTT	CASTTPGAGRNTGELFF
TRBV28	TRBJ2-7	NA	NA	TGTGCCAGCGTCCGCTCGGCAGGCCAGCTATACGAGCAGTACTTC	CASVRSAGQLYEQYF
TRBV11-3	TRBJ2-3	NA	NA	TGTGCCAGCAGCTTCGAGGGCGGGGGCCCCGATACGCAGTATTTT	CASSFEGGGPDTQYF
TRBV30	TRBJ1-1	TRBD1	once	TGTGCCTGGAGTGTACCCCTGGGACAGGGGCGAACTGAAGCTTTCTTT	CAWSVPLGQGRTEAFF
TRBV27	TRBJ1-2	TRBD1	NA	TGTGCCAGCAGTTTTAGGACAGGGAGGGAGTATGGCTACACCTTC	CASSFRTGREYGYTF
TRBV7-2	TRBJ1-1	NA	NA	TGTGCCAGCAGCTTAGGGAGGGTCACTGAAGCTTTCTTT	CASSLGRVTEAFF
TRBV7-6	TRBJ2-1	NA	NA	TGTGCCAGCAGCTTAGAGGAGTACCCCCTAGCGAATGAGCAGTTCTTC	CASSLEEYPLANEQFF
TRBV28	TRBJ1-2	NA	NA	TGTGCCAGCGGTAGTTCTCATAACTATGGCTACACCTTC	CASGSSHNYGYTF
TRBV28	TRBJ2-4	NA	NA	TGTGCCAGCAGTTTACAGGGAATAGCCAAAAACATTCAGTACTTC	CASSLQGIAKNIQYF
TRBV6-1	TRBJ1-1	TRBD1	few	TGTGCCAGCAGCTTCCGGGACAGGGATTACACTGAAGCTTTCTTT	CASSFRDRDYTEAFF
TRBV15	TRBJ2-7	NA	NA	TGTGCCACCAGCTCTGGGACAGCCGGGAGTTTCGAGCAGTACTTC	CATSSGTAGSFEQYF
TRBV18	TRBJ2-2	NA	few	TGTGCCAGCCCCCTTAGTACCGGGGAGCTGTTTTTT	CASPLSTGELFF
TRBV30	TRBJ2-6	NA	NA	TGTGCCTGGAGGGACACTGGGGCCAACGTCCTGACTTTC	CAWRDTGANVLTF
TRBV29-1	TRBJ1-2	NA	NA	TGCAGCGTTGACCTGCAGGGGCTTAGCTCCTATGGCTACACCTTC	CSVDLQGLSSYGYTF
TRBV7-9	TRBJ2-1	TRBD2	NA	TGTGCCAGCAGCCCGGGACTAGCGGGACACTCTGAGCAGTTCTTC	CASSPGLAGHSEQFF
TRBV5-5	TRBJ2-7	NA	NA	TGTGCCAGCAGCGCACAGGGTACGACCTACGAGCAGTACTTC	CASSAQGTTYEQYF
TRBV9	TRBJ1-1	NA	NA	TGTGCCAGCACCTTATTCGAGGAGGCCACTGAAGCTTTCTTT	CASTLFEEATEAFF
TRBV19	TRBJ1-1	TRBD1	NA	TGTGCCAGCTCCTCACCAGGGGGCCGGAACACTGAAGCTTTCTTT	CASSSPGGRNTEAFF
TRBV6-1	TRBJ1-6	NA	NA	TGTGCCAGCAGTGAAGGAGCTATTTCTGTCCCAGGGATCCCGAATTCACCCCTCCACTTT	CASSEGAISVPGIPNSPLHF
TRBV11-2	TRBJ2-1	TRBD1	once	TGTGCCAGCAGTAATGGACAGGGGCAGCAGTTCTTC	CASSNGQGQQFF
TRBV15	TRBJ1-4	NA	NA	TGTGCCACCAGCAGTCCGGCCGGGTCGACTAATGAAAAACTGTTTTTT	CATSSPAGSTNEKLFF
TRBV10-2	TRBJ2-1	TRBD2	NA	TGCGCCAGCAGGGAAACTAGCGGGGACAATGAGCAGTTCTTC	CASRETSGDNEQFF
TRBV7-7	TRBJ2-1	TRBD1	NA	TGTGCCAGCAGTGTTACAGGGGGTTACAATGAGCAGTTCTTC	CASSVTGGYNEQFF
TRBV25-1	TRBJ2-5	TRBD2	NA	TGTGCCAGCAGTGACGAGCGGGGGGCCTGGACTGAGACCCAGTACTTC	CASSDERGAWTETQYF
TRBV29-1	TRBJ2-2	TRBD2	NA	TGCAGCGTGAAAAATCCAGCGGGGGCCACCGGGGAGCTGTTTTTT	CSVKNPAGATGELFF
TRBV28	TRBJ2-1	NA	NA	TGTGCCAGCAAAGCAGGAGGAGGATCCTACAATGAGCAGTTCTTC	CASKAGGGSYNEQFF
TRBV5-1	TRBJ2-4	TRBD1	NA	TGCGCCAGCAGCTTGGAGGGTGACAGGGCCTACTTC	CASSLEGDRAYF
TRBV27	TRBJ2-7	TRBD2	NA	TGTGCCAGCAGCGTTACGACTAGCGGGAGGGCCGACTCCTACGAGCAGTACTTC	CASSVTTSGRADSYEQYF
TRBV6-5	TRBJ2-7	TRBD1	NA	TGTGCCAGCAGCCGGGACAGGGTCTCCTACGAGCAGTACTTC	CASSRDRVSYEQYF
TRBV11-2	TRBJ1-3	TRBD1	NA	TGTGCCAGCAGCCCCTGGGACAGTGGGTCCGGAAACACCATATATTTT	CASSPWDSGSGNTIYF
TRBV2	TRBJ2-3	TRBD2	NA	TGTGCCAGCAGCAAAGCTAGCGGGGTTCGCACAGATACGCAGTATTTT	CASSKASGVRTDTQYF
TRBV18	TRBJ1-1	NA	NA	TGTGCCAGCTCCCCGAGAAACACTGAAGCTTTCTTT	CASSPRNTEAFF